The entry below describes one T cell receptor (beta chain). The antigen this receptor binds is unknown. No base qualities exist here, and no much larger clone lies one base off it. Using the deep immunoSEQ assay, TCR CDR3 regions were amplified from genomic DNA by multiplex PCR. Genomic DNA extracted from each cell subset was distributed evenly over all wells of several immunoSEQ 96-well plates, and each plate served as one replicate. For sorted subsets, each replicate PCR was loaded with 200 ng genomic DNA, equivalent to 25,000 to 35,000 T cell genomes. Purified libraries were quantified with a Qubit 3.0 fluorometer, sized on a Bioanalyzer 2100, and re-quantified with the KAPA Library Quantification kit. A separate single-read 150-cycle Illumina NextSeq 550 flow cell was used to sequence each immunoSEQ 96-well plate. On the authors' methods: Because the immunoSEQ output held only junctional sequences and lacked quality scores, the filtering could not match the filtering applied to full-length reads. Sequences were annotated with PyIR, a Python wrapper for IgBLAST v1.9, using IMGT germline references to assign V/J genes and CDR3. Reads with weak V/J assignments (E-value above 1e-6), missing CDR3, stop codons, out-of-frame junctions, or ambiguous translated residues were removed. A V3J clonotype was defined by an identical inferred V gene, J gene, and CDR3 amino acid sequence. The percentage overlap between two repertoires was calculated by dividing the number of shared unique clonotypes by the size of the smaller repertoire. RTK rarefaction, the Chao1 estimator, and Recon v2.1 estimates of unobserved clonotypes were used to assess repertoire richness. Generation probabilities for all TCRbeta clonotypes obtained by the gDNA method from a few donors were computed using OLGA. TCRdb stores this immuneACCESS table with in-frame sequences only. Part of the clones is absent; in the studies checked, under half of the shortfall reflects unresolved V genes, and no reason is known for the rest. V and J calls and clone size follow that table, whereas D and trimming were derived from the DNA. The sample has about 980,000 clones on record, over 75% of them singletons. The top ten constitute around 1.5% of the sample.

Donors were healthy HIV-negative adults with no recently reported acute infections or vaccinations. Only Caucasian adults living in Nashville, Tennessee, USA were represented among the donors. CD4+ T cells were enriched by magnetic negative selection, after which naive cells were positively selected on CD45RA and the negative fraction was taken as the memory subset. Blood was obtained by leukapheresis, after which PBMCs were separated by Ficoll-Histopaque density gradient centrifugation and cryopreserved in liquid nitrogen vapor phase. Analytical flow cytometry was used to check the purity and quantity of each magnetically sorted T cell population. Genomic DNA was isolated from each sorted fraction and quantified by UV absorbance on a Nanodrop 2000c. The CDR3 holds 14 amino acids from the cysteine to the phenylalanine. CDR3 DNA only is kept here, 42 bases in frame from base 1. Reading the germline V gene gives CDR1 SGHTA and CDR2 FQGNSA. V loses 3 bases, J loses 5 bases, and the germline ends lie 11 bases apart.

This sample was included in a study of shared clonotypes between healthy human individuals (dated by TCRdb to the early 2020s). Background on the whole study: The cohort included three men and a couple of women between 18 and 49 years of age. For each donor, three plates each were used for CD4 naive and CD4 memory, two plates were used for CD8 naive, and one plate was used for CD8 memory. The study deeply sequenced blood TCR repertoires of 5 or 6 healthy adults to estimate repertoire size and the extent of clonotype sharing between individuals. Libraries were prepared and TCR repertoires were sequenced by different laboratories using diverse techniques, in order to increase sequencing depth and limit assay-specific biases. Per donor, leukapheresis produced somewhere between about 0.94 and 10 billion PBMCs.

What the authors observed across the whole study: When a handful of donors were compared, the shared fraction of clonotypes was about 5.4% for naive CD4, approximately 3.3% for naive CD8, about 2.4% for memory CD4, and 0.4% for memory CD8. The genetic and exposure-history diversity represented was limited by the small number of donors. Compared with non-shared clonotypes, clonotypes shared by all four sorted-subset donors had higher generation probabilities. Naive subsets generally had larger estimated clonotype richness than memory subsets did. Sampling was limited to blood, and TCR repertoires in tissue likely differ from TCR repertoires in blood. Incomplete sequencing was indicated by rarefaction of sorted-subset datasets, despite the large sequencing depth. Pairwise subsampling indicated that sequencing depth was expected to affect the degree of clonotype sharing among donors.

The TCR sequence derives from a man aged 18 to 29 in good health. The sequenced material came from memory CD4+ T cells sorted from blood. In light of the paper, this sample's cell subset or site label describes: CD45RA-negative fraction. The chain is encoded by TRBV7-2 joined to TRBJ2-1; perhaps TRBD1 is the D gene, with 6 bases matching. CDR3 reads: CASSLGTLNNEQFF. The nucleotides are TGTGCCAGCAGCTTGGGGACACTTAACAATGAGCAGTTCTTC. Joined to the reference TRBV7-2 and TRBJ2-1 proteins, this CDR3 gives the full variable domain: GAGVSQSPSNKVTEKGKDVELRCDPISGHTALYWYRQSLGQGLEFLIYFQGNSAPDKSGLPSDRFSAERTGGSVSTLTIQRTQQEDSAVYLCASSLGTLNNEQFFGPGTRLTVL.